A single sample gave rise to the 16 T cell receptor beta chains below, sequenced in a study of cytomegalovirus exposure and HLA in healthy donors. Primers included in the PCR were 60 Vbeta and 13 Jbeta primers. Here immunoSEQ multiplex PCR was the method, and the copy in TCRdb shows in-frame clones only, minus some. This sample's table has 150,000 to 200,000 clones. The material sequenced was PBMCs. Every receptor here comes from a woman between 18 and 29 years old in good health and CMV-seropositive.

This chain uses TRBV7-3 with TRBJ2-2; possibly TRBD2 for D (6 bases). CDR3 length: 13 amino acids. CDR1 and CDR2 from the germline V gene are SGHTA and FQGTGA. The V end lost 8 bases, the J end lost 6 bases, and 13 bases lay between the germline ends. CDR3 protein: CASSPGTPGELFF. CDR3 nucleotide sequence: TGTGCCAGCTCCCCCGGGACTCCCGGGGAGCTGTTTTTT.

V gene TRBV12-1 combines with J gene TRBJ2-1; no check of the table's D call, TRBD2, against the DNA was made. TRBV12-1 is noted as a pseudogene. The CDR3 is 17 amino acids. The CDR3 loop is CASTLKSGDGAYNEQFF. In DNA, the CDR3 is TGTGCCAGCACCCTGAAGTCGGGGGACGGGGCTTACAATGAGCAGTTCTTC.

The chain links TRBV29-1 to TRBJ1-1; possible D gene TRBD1, 6 bases. The ends were cut back, 6 bases at V and 3 bases at J, with 14 bases in the middle. CDR3 size: 13 residues. The V gene's germline CDR1 is SQVTM and CDR2 ANQGSEA. CDR3 region: CSVTGNRDTEAFF. CDR3 sequence (DNA): TGCAGCGTAACAGGGAACCGGGACACTGAAGCTTTCTTT.

As concerns this clone: Additional DNA sequences in this sample encode the identical CDR3. The chain has TRBV4-3 and TRBJ2-3; D may be TRBD2 (7 bases). Trimming took 0 bases from V and 1 from J, leaving 14 bases between them. The CDR3 is 17 residues long. Per the germline V gene, CDR1 is LGHNA and CDR2 is YSLEER. The CDR3 reads CASSQDGPGGRTDTQYF. CDR3 DNA: TGCGCCAGCAGCCAAGATGGGCCGGGGGGCCGCACAGATACGCAGTATTTT.

This sequence joins TRBV19 and TRBJ2-7, with 8 bases matching TRBD1. This CDR3 contains 13 residues. The V gene's germline CDR1 is LNHDA and CDR2 SQIVND (reference sequence). The ends lost 5 bases at V and 2 bases at J; junction bases unmatched: 2. In nucleotides, the CDR3 is TGTGCCAGTAGTGCAGGGGGCCCCTACGAGCAGTACTTC. Amino acids: CASSAGGPYEQYF. Full variable domain (remainder filled in from reference TRBV19 and TRBJ2-7): DGGITQSPKYLFRKEGQNVTLSCEQNLNHDAMYWYRQDPGQGLRLIYYSQIVNDFQKGDIAEGYSVSREKKESFPLTVTSAQKNPTAFYLCASSAGGPYEQYFGPGTRLTVT.

The J gene is TRBJ1-6, the V gene TRBV5-8; no clear D. From germline, CDR1 is SGHTS and CDR2 YDEGEE. V was shortened by 4 bases and J by 13 bases, with 15 bases between the two germline ends. This CDR3 region has 13 residues. CDR3 protein: CASSEGPVGPLHF. CDR3 DNA sequence: TGTGCCAGCAGCGAGGGCCCCGTCGGTCCCCTCCACTTT.

CDR3 in DNA: TGTGCCAGCAGCTTAGGACTAGCGGGCCTGAGCTCCTACAATGAGCAGTTCTTC. Its protein product is CASSLGLAGLSSYNEQFF. This chain connects TRBV7-2 to TRBJ2-1; 10 bases map to TRBD2. This CDR3 has 18 amino acids. J gave up 0 bases and V 1 base, and 6 bases lay outside the gene matches. Germline-derived CDR1 and CDR2 are SGHTA and FQGNSA.

The chain's CDR3 is CAISGERGIVNEQFF. CDR3 nucleotides: TGTGCCATCAGTGGGGAGCGGGGGATAGTCAATGAGCAGTTCTTC. This chain uses TRBV10-3 with TRBJ2-1; 8 nucleotides match TRBD2. Germline assignment: CDR1 ENHRY and CDR2 SYGVKD. J gave up 6 bases and V 4 bases, and 8 bases lay outside the gene matches. The CDR3 sequence is 15 residues long.

Concerning this clone: The same CDR3 also results from other DNA sequences found in this sample. The chain uses TRBV6-6 and TRBJ1-2, with 11 bases fitting TRBD1. CDR3 length equals 12 residues. Germline CDR1 is MNHNY and CDR2 is SVGAGI (reference sequence). J lost 7 bases, V lost 5 bases, and 0 bases had no gene match. This CDR3 is CASSGTGGGYTF. CDR3 bases: TGTGCCAGCAGTGGGACAGGGGGTGGCTACACCTTC.

DNA of the CDR3: TGTGCCAGCAGCTCCATGAGGGGGGGTCAGACTGAAGCTTTCTTT. Translation: CASSSMRGGQTEAFF. The chain employs TRBV5-6 and TRBJ1-1, with D possibly matching TRBD1 (6 bases). Germline lookup yields CDR1 SGHDT and CDR2 YYEEEE. This CDR3 contains 15 residues. V shed 3 bases and J shed 5 bases, with 17 bases lying between them.

V and J are TRBV11-2 and TRBJ2-5; 11 nucleotides line up with TRBD2. V trimming: 3 bases; J trimming: 4 bases; junction bases outside the gene matches: 7. Per the germline V gene, CDR1 is SGHAT and CDR2 is FQNNGV. CDR3 length equals 16 residues. The CDR3 region is CASSFSISGGAETQYF. For the CDR3, the DNA is TGTGCCAGCAGCTTTTCGATTAGCGGGGGGGCAGAGACCCAGTACTTC.

The V call is TRBV29-1, the J call TRBJ1-2; D is perhaps TRBD1 (6 bases). Between the trimmed V and J ends, which lost 3 bases and 6 bases, there was a span of 14 bases. Per germline, CDR1 SQVTM and CDR2 ANQGSEA. The CDR3 runs to 13 residues. The CDR3 spells CSVDRLGADGYTF. In DNA, the CDR3 is TGCAGCGTTGATAGGCTGGGGGCAGATGGCTACACCTTC.

This chain uses TRBV7-9 with TRBJ1-1, with D unresolved. Germline CDR1 reads SEHNR; CDR2 reads FQNEAQ (reference sequence). This CDR3 region has 14 residues. V was pared by 4 bases and J by 1 base, with 10 bases between. The CDR3 region is CASSYWRENTEAFF. For the CDR3, the DNA is TGTGCCAGCAGCTACTGGAGGGAGAACACTGAAGCTTTCTTT.

The rearrangement links TRBV19 to TRBJ1-5; perhaps TRBD1 as D (5 bases). The CDR3 consists of 14 residues. Trimming stripped 4 bases from V and 0 bases from J, with 7 bases between. CDR1 and CDR2 (germline): LNHDA, SQIVND (reference sequence). The CDR3 sequence is CASSRQPSNQPQHF. CDR3 nucleotides: TGTGCCAGTAGTAGACAGCCTAGCAATCAGCCCCAGCATTTT.

The chain combines TRBV5-5 with TRBJ2-7, with a possible D match to TRBD1 (5 bases). The CDR3 contains 14 residues. Germline-derived CDR1 and CDR2 are SGHKS and YYEKEE (reference sequence). V dropped 1 base and J dropped 4 bases, with 12 bases sitting between them. CDR3 in amino acids: CASSLRKGWYEQYF. CDR3 nucleotide sequence: TGTGCCAGCAGCTTGAGGAAGGGGTGGTACGAGCAGTACTTC.

The gene calls are TRBV6-6 and TRBJ1-6, with 11 bases identical to TRBD1. The CDR3 extends over 16 amino acids. J gave up 9 bases and V 4 bases, and 8 bases lay outside the gene matches. The germline V gene has CDR1 MNHNY and CDR2 SVGAGI (reference sequence). The chain's CDR3 is CASSSWDRGLGSPLHF. As DNA, the CDR3 is TGTGCCAGCAGTTCTTGGGACAGGGGGTTGGGTTCACCCCTCCACTTT.